Below, 3 T cell receptor beta chains from the same sample are listed, as sequenced in a study of cytomegalovirus exposure and HLA in healthy donors. 13 Jbeta primers and 60 Vbeta primers were used for the PCR. The repertoire was sequenced with immunoSEQ multiplex PCR; TCRdb's copy has only in-frame clones and lacks some. This sample has approximately 110,000 clones, with roughly three quarters found just once. Sequencing was carried out using PBMCs. These receptors all stem from a woman in her twenties or thirties in good health and CMV-seronegative.

CDR3 in amino acids: CASTLDGLLNTGELFF. CDR3 nucleotide sequence: TGTGCCAGCACTCTAGACGGACTCCTGAACACCGGGGAGCTGTTTTTT. The chain recombines TRBV27 with TRBJ2-2, with D possibly being TRBD2 (5 bases). Trimming took off 7 bases at V and 1 base at J, with 16 bases between the two ends. Germline V gives CDR1 MNHEY, CDR2 SMNVEV (reference sequence). The CDR3 totals 16 residues.

V gene TRBV20-1 combines with J gene TRBJ2-7; 7 bases are shared with TRBD1. The CDR3 covers 11 residues. V lost 5 bases and J lost 3; bases outside the gene matches: 1. Germline V gene data show CDR1 as DFQATT and CDR2 as SNEGSKA (reference sequence). CDR3 coding DNA: TGCAGTGCTCCAGGGGGCTACGAGCAGTACTTC. Its protein is CSAPGGYEQYF.

This clone was seen a single time. V usage is TRBV11-3 and J usage is TRBJ2-5; 10 bases map to TRBD2. Per the germline V gene, CDR1 is SGHNT and CDR2 is YENEEA. V lost 6 bases and J lost 4; bases outside the gene matches: 8. The CDR3 consists of 15 residues. CDR3 sequence reads: CASRSQREGPETQYF. Here the CDR3 DNA reads TGTGCCAGCAGGTCCCAGCGGGAGGGCCCAGAGACCCAGTACTTC. The full variable domain, its missing parts supplied by reference TRBV11-3 and TRBJ2-5, is EAGVVQSPRYKIIEKKQPVAFWCNPISGHNTLYWYLQNLGQGPELLIRYENEEAVDDSQLPKDRFSAERLKGVDSTLKIQPAELGDSAVYLCASRSQREGPETQYFGPGTRLLVL.